The 7 T cell receptor beta chains below were found in one sample sequenced in a study of OX40 agonist ivuxolimab in advanced cancers. The protocol was immunoSEQ multiplex PCR, while the TCRdb copy is restricted to in-frame clones and leaves out a portion. The sample lists tens of thousands of clones, approximately 81% seen once, with approximately 4.7% in the top ten. The sample in question was CD4+ or CD8+ T cells sorted from blood, obtained in a trial of the OX40 agonist ivuxolimab. These receptors came from an adult with an advanced solid tumor such as melanoma, head and neck, liver or kidney cancer.

This clone turned up a few times. In DNA form, the CDR3 reads TGTGCCAGCAGCCCCATAGCGGGTCGGGGAGACTACGAGCAGTACTTC. As protein: CASSPIAGRGDYEQYF. The chain couples TRBV7-8 to TRBJ2-7, with 7 bases matching TRBD2. This CDR3 is built from 16 residues. Trimming removed 5 bases from V and 3 bases from J; junction bases left unmatched: 13. CDR1 and CDR2 (germline): SGHVS, FQNEAQ.

The rearrangement joins TRBV11-2 to TRBJ2-7; TRBD2 aligns across 8 bases. CDR3 length: 15 residues. Germline V gene data show CDR1 as SGHAT and CDR2 as FQNNGV. Losses at the gene ends were 5 bases for V and 3 bases for J; bases not matched to a gene: 9. The CDR3 here is CASSPEAGVGYEQYF. The CDR3, as DNA: TGTGCCAGCAGCCCGGAAGCGGGAGTTGGCTACGAGCAGTACTTC.

V usage is TRBV18 and J usage is TRBJ1-1, with D possibly TRBD1 on 6 matching bases. Between the trimmed V and J ends, which lost 3 bases and 3 bases, there was a span of 17 bases. The germline V gene encodes CDR1 KGHSH and CDR2 LQKENI. This CDR3 is built from 16 residues. CDR3 protein: CASSPFGGFVDTEAFF. The CDR3, as DNA: TGTGCCAGCTCACCTTTTGGGGGCTTCGTCGACACTGAAGCTTTCTTT.

This rearrangement joins TRBV9 to TRBJ2-5, with D possibly being TRBD2 (5 bases). The J call is doubtful: the DNA matches TRBJ2-7 better. Germline V lookup: CDR1 SGDLS, CDR2 YYNGEE. CDR3 length equals 15 residues. CDR3 region: CASSLLPGISYEQYF. The CDR3 nucleotides read TGTGCCAGCAGTTTATTACCGGGGATTTCCTACGAGCAGTACTTC.

The chain carries TRBV5-1 and TRBJ1-1; the D is unclear. V shed 3 bases and J shed 5 bases, with 20 bases lying between them. CDR3 length: 16 amino acids. Germline V lookup: CDR1 SGHRS, CDR2 YFSETQ. CDR3 in DNA: TGCGCCAGCAGCTCTCCCTCCCTGACTCCATCGACTGAAGCTTTCTTT. This gives the protein CASSSPSLTPSTEAFF.

V usage is TRBV27 and J usage is TRBJ2-5; 7 bases map to TRBD1. TRBJ2-7 matches the DNA end more closely, so the J call is doubtful. The CDR3 extends over 13 amino acids. The germline V gene has CDR1 MNHEY and CDR2 SMNVEV (reference sequence). The chain's CDR3 is CASSWDSSYEQYF. Here the CDR3 DNA reads TGTGCCAGCAGTTGGGACAGTTCCTACGAGCAGTACTTC.

Only a few counts were recorded for this clone. The CDR3: CASSQEDEGWGEQYF. Written as DNA, the CDR3 is TGCGCCAGCAGCCAAGAAGACGAGGGATGGGGAGAGCAGTACTTC. The chain has TRBV4-1 and TRBJ2-7, with D possibly TRBD2 on 5 matching bases. This CDR3 contains 15 residues. The germline V and J ends were trimmed by 0 bases and 7 bases, with 16 bases remaining between them. In germline, CDR1 is MGHRA, CDR2 YSYEKL.